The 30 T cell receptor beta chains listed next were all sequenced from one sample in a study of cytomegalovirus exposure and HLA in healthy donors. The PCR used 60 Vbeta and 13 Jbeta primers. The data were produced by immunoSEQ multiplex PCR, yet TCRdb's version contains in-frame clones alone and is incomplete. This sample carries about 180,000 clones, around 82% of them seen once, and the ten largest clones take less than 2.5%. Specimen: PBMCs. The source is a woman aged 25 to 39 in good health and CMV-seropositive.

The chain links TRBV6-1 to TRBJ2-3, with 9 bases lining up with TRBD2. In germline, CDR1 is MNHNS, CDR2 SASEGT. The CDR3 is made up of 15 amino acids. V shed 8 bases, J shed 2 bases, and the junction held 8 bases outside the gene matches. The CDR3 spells CASGRAGGNTDTQYF. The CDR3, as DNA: TGTGCCAGCGGAAGAGCGGGGGGCAACACAGATACGCAGTATTTT.

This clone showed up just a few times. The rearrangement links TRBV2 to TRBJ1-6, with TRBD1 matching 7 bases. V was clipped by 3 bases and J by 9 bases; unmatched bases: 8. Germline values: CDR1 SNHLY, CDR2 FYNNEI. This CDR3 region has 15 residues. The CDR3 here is CASSDRGQRSSPLHF. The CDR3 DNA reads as TGTGCCAGCAGTGATCGGGGACAGAGGAGTTCACCCCTCCACTTT.

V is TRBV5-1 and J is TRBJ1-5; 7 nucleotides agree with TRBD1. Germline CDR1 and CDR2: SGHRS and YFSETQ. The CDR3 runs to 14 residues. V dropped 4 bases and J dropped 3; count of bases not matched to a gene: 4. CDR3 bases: TGCGCCAGCAGCATCGGGACAGCCAATCAGCCCCAGCATTTT. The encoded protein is CASSIGTANQPQHF. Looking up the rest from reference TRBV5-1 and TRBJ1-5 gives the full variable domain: KAGVTQTPRYLIKTRGQQVTLSCSPISGHRSVSWYQQTPGQGLQFLFEYFSETQRNKGNFPGRFSGRQFSNSRSEMNVSTLELGDSALYLCASSIGTANQPQHFGDGTRLSIL.

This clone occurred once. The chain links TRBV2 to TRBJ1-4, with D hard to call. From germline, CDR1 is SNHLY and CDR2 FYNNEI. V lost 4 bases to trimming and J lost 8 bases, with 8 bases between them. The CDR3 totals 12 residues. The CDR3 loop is CASSARREKLFF. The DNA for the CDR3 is TGTGCCAGCAGTGCACGCAGAGAAAAACTGTTTTTT.

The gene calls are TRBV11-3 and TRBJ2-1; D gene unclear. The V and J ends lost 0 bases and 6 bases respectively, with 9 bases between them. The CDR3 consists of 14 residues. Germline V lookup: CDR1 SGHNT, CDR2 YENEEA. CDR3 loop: CASSLDPTGNEQFF. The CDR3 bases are TGTGCCAGCAGCTTAGATCCCACCGGCAATGAGCAGTTCTTC. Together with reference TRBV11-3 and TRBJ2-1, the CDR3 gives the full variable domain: EAGVVQSPRYKIIEKKQPVAFWCNPISGHNTLYWYLQNLGQGPELLIRYENEEAVDDSQLPKDRFSAERLKGVDSTLKIQPAELGDSAVYLCASSLDPTGNEQFFGPGTRLTVL.

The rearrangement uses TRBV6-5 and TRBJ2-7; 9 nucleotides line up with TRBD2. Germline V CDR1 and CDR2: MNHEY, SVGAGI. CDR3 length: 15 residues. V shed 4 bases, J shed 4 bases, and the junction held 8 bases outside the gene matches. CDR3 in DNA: TGTGCCAGCAGTTCAGAGGGACTAGCAGTTTACGAGCAGTACTTC. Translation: CASSSEGLAVYEQYF.

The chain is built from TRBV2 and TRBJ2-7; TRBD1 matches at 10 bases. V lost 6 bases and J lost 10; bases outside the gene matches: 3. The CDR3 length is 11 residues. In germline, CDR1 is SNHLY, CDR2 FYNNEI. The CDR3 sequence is CASRDRGKQYF. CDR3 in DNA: TGTGCCAGCAGGGACAGGGGGAAACAGTACTTC.

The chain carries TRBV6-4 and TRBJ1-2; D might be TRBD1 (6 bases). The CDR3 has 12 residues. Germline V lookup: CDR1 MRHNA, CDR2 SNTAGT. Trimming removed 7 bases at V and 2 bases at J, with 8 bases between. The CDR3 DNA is TGTGCCAGCATGGACAGAAACTATGGCTACACCTTC. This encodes CASMDRNYGYTF.

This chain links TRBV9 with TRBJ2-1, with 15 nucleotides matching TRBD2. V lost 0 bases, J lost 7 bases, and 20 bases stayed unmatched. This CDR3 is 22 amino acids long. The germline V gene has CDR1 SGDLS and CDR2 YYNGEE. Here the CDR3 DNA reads TGTGCCAGCAGCGTAGCTTCCTCCGAGGGACTAGCGGGGGGACCATTTCGGAATGAGCAGTTCTTC. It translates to CASSVASSEGLAGGPFRNEQFF.

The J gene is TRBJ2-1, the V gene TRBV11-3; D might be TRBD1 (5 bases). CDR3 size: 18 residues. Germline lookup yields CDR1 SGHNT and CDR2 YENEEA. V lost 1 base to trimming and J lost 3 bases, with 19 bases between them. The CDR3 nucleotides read TGTGCCAGCAGCTTAGTGCTCTCGGCAGGGAACATCTACAATGAGCAGTTCTTC. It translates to CASSLVLSAGNIYNEQFF. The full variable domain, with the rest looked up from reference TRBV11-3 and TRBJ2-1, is EAGVVQSPRYKIIEKKQPVAFWCNPISGHNTLYWYLQNLGQGPELLIRYENEEAVDDSQLPKDRFSAERLKGVDSTLKIQPAELGDSAVYLCASSLVLSAGNIYNEQFFGPGTRLTVL.

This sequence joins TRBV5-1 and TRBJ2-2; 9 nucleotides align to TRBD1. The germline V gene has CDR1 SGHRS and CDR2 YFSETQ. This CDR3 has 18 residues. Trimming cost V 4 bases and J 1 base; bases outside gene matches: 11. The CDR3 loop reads CASSNGQGPLGNTGELFF. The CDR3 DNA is TGCGCCAGCAGCAATGGACAGGGGCCCCTTGGGAACACCGGGGAGCTGTTTTTT. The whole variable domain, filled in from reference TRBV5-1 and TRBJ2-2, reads KAGVTQTPRYLIKTRGQQVTLSCSPISGHRSVSWYQQTPGQGLQFLFEYFSETQRNKGNFPGRFSGRQFSNSRSEMNVSTLELGDSALYLCASSNGQGPLGNTGELFFGEGSRLTVL.

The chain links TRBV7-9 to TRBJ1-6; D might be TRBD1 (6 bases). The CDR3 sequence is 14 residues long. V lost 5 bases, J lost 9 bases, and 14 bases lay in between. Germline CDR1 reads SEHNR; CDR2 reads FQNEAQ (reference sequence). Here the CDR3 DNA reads TGTGCCAGCAGCAAATGGACAGAGCCTTCACCCCTCCACTTT. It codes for CASSKWTEPSPLHF. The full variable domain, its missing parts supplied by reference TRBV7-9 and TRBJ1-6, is DTGVSQNPRHKITKRGQNVTFRCDPISEHNRLYWYRQTLGQGPEFLTYFQNEAQLEKSRLLSDRFSAERPKGSFSTLEIQRTEQGDSAMYLCASSKWTEPSPLHFGNGTRLTVT.

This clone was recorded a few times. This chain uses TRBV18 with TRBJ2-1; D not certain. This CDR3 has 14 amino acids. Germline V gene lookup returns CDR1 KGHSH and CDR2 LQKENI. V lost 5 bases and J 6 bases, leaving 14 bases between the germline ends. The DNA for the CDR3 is TGTGCCAGCTCAGCCTCGGTTGAGTCCAATGAGCAGTTCTTC. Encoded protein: CASSASVESNEQFF.

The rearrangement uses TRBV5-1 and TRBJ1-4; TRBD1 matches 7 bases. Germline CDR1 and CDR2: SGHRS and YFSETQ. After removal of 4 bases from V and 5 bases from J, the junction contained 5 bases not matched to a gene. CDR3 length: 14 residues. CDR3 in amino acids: CASSRGQSNEKLFF. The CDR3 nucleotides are TGCGCCAGCAGCCGGGGACAGTCCAATGAAAAACTGTTTTTT.

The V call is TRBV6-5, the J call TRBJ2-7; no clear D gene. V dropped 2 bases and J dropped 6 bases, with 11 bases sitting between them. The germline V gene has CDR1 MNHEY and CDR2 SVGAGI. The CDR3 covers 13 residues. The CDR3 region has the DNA TGTGCCAGCAGTTACGACGGGTCCGGCGAGCAGTACTTC. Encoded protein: CASSYDGSGEQYF.

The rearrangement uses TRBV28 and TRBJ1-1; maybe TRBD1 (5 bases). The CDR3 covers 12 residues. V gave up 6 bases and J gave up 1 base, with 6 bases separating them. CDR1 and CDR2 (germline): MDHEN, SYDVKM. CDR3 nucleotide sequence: TGTGCCAGCAGACAGGCGAACACTGAAGCTTTCTTT. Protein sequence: CASRQANTEAFF.

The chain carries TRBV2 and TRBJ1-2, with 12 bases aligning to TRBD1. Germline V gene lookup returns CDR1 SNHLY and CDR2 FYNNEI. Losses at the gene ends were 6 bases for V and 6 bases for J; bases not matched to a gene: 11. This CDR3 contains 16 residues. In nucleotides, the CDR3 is TGTGCCAGCAGCGAGCCGGGACAGGGGGCGCGTGATGGCTACACCTTC. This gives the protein CASSEPGQGARDGYTF.

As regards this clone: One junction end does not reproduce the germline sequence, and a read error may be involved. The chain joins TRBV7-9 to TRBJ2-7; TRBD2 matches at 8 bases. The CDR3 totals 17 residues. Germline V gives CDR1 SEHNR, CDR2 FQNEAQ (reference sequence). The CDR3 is CSSSLAGRGSLSYEQYF. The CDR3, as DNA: TGTTCCAGCAGCTTAGCGGGGAGGGGCTCCCTCTCCTACGAGCAGTACTTC.

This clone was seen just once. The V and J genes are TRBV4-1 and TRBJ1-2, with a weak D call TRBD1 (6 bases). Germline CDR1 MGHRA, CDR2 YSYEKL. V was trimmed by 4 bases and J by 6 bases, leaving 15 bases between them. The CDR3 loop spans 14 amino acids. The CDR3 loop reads CASSPPTGIHGYTF. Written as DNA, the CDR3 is TGCGCCAGCAGCCCCCCCACAGGGATCCATGGCTACACCTTC.

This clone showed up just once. This chain's CDR3 is CASSLGHGVNTEAFF. The CDR3 DNA follows: TGTGCCAGCAGCTTGGGACACGGGGTGAACACTGAAGCTTTCTTT. The V call is TRBV5-8, the J call TRBJ1-1; D gene unclear. V was shortened by 0 bases and J by 0 bases, with 9 bases between the two germline ends. This CDR3 is built from 15 residues. Germline CDR1 reads SGHTS; CDR2 reads YDEGEE. The full variable domain, completed using reference TRBV5-8 and TRBJ1-1, is EAGVTQSPTHLIKTRGQQATLRCSPISGHTSVYWYQQALGLGLQFLLWYDEGEERNRGNFPPRFSGRQFPNYSSELNVNALELEDSALYLCASSLGHGVNTEAFFGQGTRLTVV.

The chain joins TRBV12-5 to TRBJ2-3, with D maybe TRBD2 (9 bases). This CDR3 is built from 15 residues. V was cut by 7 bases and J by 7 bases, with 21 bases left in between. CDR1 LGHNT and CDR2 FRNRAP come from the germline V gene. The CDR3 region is CASAQGAGGPHTQYF. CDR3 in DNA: TGTGCTAGTGCTCAGGGGGCGGGGGGGCCACATACGCAGTATTTT.

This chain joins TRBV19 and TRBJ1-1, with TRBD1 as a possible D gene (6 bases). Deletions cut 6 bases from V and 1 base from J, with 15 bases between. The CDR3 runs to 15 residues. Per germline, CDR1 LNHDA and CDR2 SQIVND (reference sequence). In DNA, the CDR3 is TGTGCCAGTAGAGTTAACAGGGACAAGAACACTGAAGCTTTCTTT. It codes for CASRVNRDKNTEAFF.

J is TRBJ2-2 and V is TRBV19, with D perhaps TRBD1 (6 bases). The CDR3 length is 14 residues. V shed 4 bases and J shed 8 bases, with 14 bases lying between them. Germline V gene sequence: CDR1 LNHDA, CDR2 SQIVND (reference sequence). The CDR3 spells CASSTGDIYGELFF. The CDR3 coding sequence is TGTGCCAGTAGTACTGGGGACATTTATGGGGAGCTGTTTTTT. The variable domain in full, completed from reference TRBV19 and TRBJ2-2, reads DGGITQSPKYLFRKEGQNVTLSCEQNLNHDAMYWYRQDPGQGLRLIYYSQIVNDFQKGDIAEGYSVSREKKESFPLTVTSAQKNPTAFYLCASSTGDIYGELFFGEGSRLTVL.

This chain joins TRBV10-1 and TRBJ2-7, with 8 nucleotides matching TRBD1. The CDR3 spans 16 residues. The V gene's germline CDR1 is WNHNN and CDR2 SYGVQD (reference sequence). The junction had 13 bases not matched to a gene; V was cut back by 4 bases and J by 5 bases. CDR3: CASSGASWTGRDEQYF. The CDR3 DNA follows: TGCGCCAGCAGTGGCGCCAGTTGGACAGGGAGAGACGAGCAGTACTTC.

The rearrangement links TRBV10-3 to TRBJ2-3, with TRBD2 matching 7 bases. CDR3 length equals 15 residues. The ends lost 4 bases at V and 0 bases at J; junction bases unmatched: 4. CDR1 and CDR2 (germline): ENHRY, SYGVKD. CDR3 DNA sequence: TGTGCCATCAGTGGGGCGCGGGGGAGCACAGATACGCAGTATTTT. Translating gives CAISGARGSTDTQYF.

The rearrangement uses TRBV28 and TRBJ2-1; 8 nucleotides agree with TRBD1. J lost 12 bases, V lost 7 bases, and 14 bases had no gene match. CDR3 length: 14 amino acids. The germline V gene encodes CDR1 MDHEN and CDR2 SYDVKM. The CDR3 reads CASIPGQAARGQFF. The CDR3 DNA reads TGTGCCAGCATCCCGGGACAGGCCGCCCGGGGGCAGTTCTTC.

CDR3 protein: CASSLSQGGSTEAFF. In DNA form, the CDR3 reads TGTGCCAGCAGTTTATCCCAGGGGGGAAGCACTGAAGCTTTCTTT. The chain links TRBV28 to TRBJ1-1, with TRBD1 matching over 7 bases. V was clipped by 1 base and J by 4 bases; unmatched bases: 6. This CDR3 has 15 amino acids. The germline V gene has CDR1 MDHEN and CDR2 SYDVKM.

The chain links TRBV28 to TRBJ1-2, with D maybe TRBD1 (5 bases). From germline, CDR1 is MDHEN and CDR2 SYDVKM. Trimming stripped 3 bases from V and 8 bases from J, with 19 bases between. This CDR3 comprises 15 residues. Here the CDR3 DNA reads TGTGCCAGCAGTTTTGTAGGGGCCCTCCTATACGGCTACACCTTC. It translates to CASSFVGALLYGYTF.

The CDR3 sequence: CASSGGLAGGPDTQYF. In nucleotides, the CDR3 is TGTGCCAGCAGCGGCGGACTAGCGGGGGGGCCCGATACGCAGTATTTT. The V and J genes are TRBV9 and TRBJ2-3, with 15 bases aligning to TRBD2. V shed 3 bases and J 6 bases; nucleotides not matched to a gene: 5. CDR1 SGDLS and CDR2 YYNGEE come from the germline V gene. There are 16 residues in the CDR3.

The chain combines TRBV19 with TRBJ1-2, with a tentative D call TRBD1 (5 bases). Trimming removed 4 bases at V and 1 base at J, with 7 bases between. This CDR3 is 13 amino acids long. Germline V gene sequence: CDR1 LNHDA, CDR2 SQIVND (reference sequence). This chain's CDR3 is CASSRQINYGYTF. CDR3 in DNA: TGTGCCAGTAGTAGACAGATTAACTATGGCTACACCTTC.